Shown below are 14 T cell receptor beta chains from a single sample sequenced in a study of T-cell reconstitution after alpha-beta-depleted transplantation in children. It was with unique molecular identifiers that the TCRbeta library was prepared. MiXCR was run by TCRdb on the PCR reads, yielding one entry per CDR3 protein. The data hold 300,000 or so distinct CDR3 sequences, with around 25% observed a single time. The sequences come from PBMCs, mostly from graft donor cells, collected 180 days after TCRalphabeta/CD19-depleted stem cell transplant. These receptors all stem from a male patient aged 10 to 17 who had a stem cell transplant for acute lymphoblastic leukemia, so the T cells may come from the graft donor.

This sequence joins TRBV6-1 and TRBJ2-7, with D possibly matching TRBD1 (6 bases). V gave up 1 base and J gave up 5 bases, with 12 bases separating them. In germline, CDR1 is MNHNS, CDR2 SASEGT. The CDR3 extends over 14 amino acids. In DNA, the CDR3 is TGTGCCAGCAGTGAAGGAGTGACAGGCGACGAGCAGTACTTC. This gives the protein CASSEGVTGDEQYF.

V gene TRBV11-3 combines with J gene TRBJ2-2; a weak D match, TRBD2 (6 bases). Germline V gene lookup returns CDR1 SGHNT and CDR2 YENEEA. CDR3 length: 15 residues. V was trimmed by 4 bases and J by 0 bases, leaving 9 bases between them. This chain's CDR3 is CASSSGTSNTGELFF. DNA for the CDR3: TGTGCCAGCAGCTCCGGGACTTCGAACACCGGGGAGCTGTTTTTT.

There are many counts of this clonotype. This chain connects TRBV9 to TRBJ2-1, with 9 positions matching TRBD2. Germline V gene lookup returns CDR1 SGDLS and CDR2 YYNGEE. CDR3 length equals 16 residues. J was trimmed by 4 bases and V by 3 bases; bases with no gene match: 8. DNA for the CDR3: TGTGCCAGCAGCGCGTTAGCGGGAGTGTGGTACAATGAGCAGTTCTTC. Encoded protein: CASSALAGVWYNEQFF.

This clonotype was observed many times. This chain connects TRBV5-1 to TRBJ1-6, with D perhaps matching TRBD1 (5 bases). V lost 5 bases and J lost 5, with 14 bases in between. The CDR3 consists of 15 residues. Germline V gene lookup returns CDR1 SGHRS and CDR2 YFSETQ. CDR3 in DNA: TGCGCCAGCAGGTCCGGGACCTATGATAATTCACCCCTCCACTTT. Translating gives CASRSGTYDNSPLHF. Using reference TRBV5-1 and TRBJ1-6 for the parts outside the CDR3, the full variable domain is KAGVTQTPRYLIKTRGQQVTLSCSPISGHRSVSWYQQTPGQGLQFLFEYFSETQRNKGNFPGRFSGRQFSNSRSEMNVSTLELGDSALYLCASRSGTYDNSPLHFGNGTRLTVT.

V usage is TRBV12-5 and J usage is TRBJ2-1; D remains ambiguous. CDR3 length: 19 residues. Germline V lookup: CDR1 LGHNT, CDR2 FRNRAP. Trimming pared 0 bases from V and 7 bases from J, leaving 25 bases between. DNA for the CDR3: TGTGCTAGTGGTTTGGTCCGTTGGAATTTTAGCCGGAGAAGAAATGAGCAGTTCTTC. It codes for CASGLVRWNFSRRRNEQFF.

The chain couples TRBV25-1 to TRBJ1-2; D remains unclear. CDR3 length equals 12 residues. Germline CDR1 is MGHDK and CDR2 is SYGVNS. Trimming left V 4 bases short and J 5 bases short, with 8 bases between. CDR3 in amino acids: CASSVLGYGYTF. CDR3 nucleotide sequence: TGTGCCAGCAGTGTCCTGGGGTATGGCTACACCTTC.

This clonotype has just a few counts. This rearrangement joins TRBV15 to TRBJ2-5; D is perhaps TRBD2 (5 bases). The CDR3 extends over 14 amino acids. The germline gives CDR1 LNHNV, CDR2 YYDKDF (reference sequence). V was shortened by 3 bases and J by 5 bases, with 13 bases between the two germline ends. CDR3 sequence: CATSRRASGETQYF. The CDR3 DNA sequence: TGTGCCACCAGCAGGCGGGCTTCAGGCGAGACCCAGTACTTC.

The chain uses TRBV7-9 and TRBJ2-7; the D is unclear. Deletions cut 1 base from V and 9 bases from J, with 7 bases between. The germline V gene has CDR1 SEHNR and CDR2 FQNEAQ (reference sequence). This CDR3 is built from 11 residues. CDR3 nucleotide sequence: TGTGCCAGCAGCTTAGTCTGGGCGCAGTACTTC. Protein product: CASSLVWAQYF.

The chain links TRBV4-1 to TRBJ2-5; 8 bases fit TRBD1. Germline CDR1 reads MGHRA; CDR2 reads YSYEKL. V shed 1 base, J shed 5 bases, and the junction held 6 bases outside the gene matches. The CDR3 has 15 amino acids. CDR3 sequence reads: CASSQAPGGGETQYF. DNA of the CDR3: TGCGCCAGCAGCCAAGCCCCAGGGGGCGGGGAGACCCAGTACTTC.

The rearrangement joins TRBV4-1 to TRBJ2-1, with D perhaps matching TRBD1 or TRBD2 (6 bases each). Trimming left V 4 bases short and J 7 bases short, with 17 bases between. CDR3 length: 15 amino acids. Germline V gives CDR1 MGHRA, CDR2 YSYEKL. In nucleotides, the CDR3 is TGCGCCAGCAGCCCTCACGAAGGGGGGAGGAATGAGCAGTTCTTC. Amino acids: CASSPHEGGRNEQFF.

The chain employs TRBV6-1 and TRBJ1-1; 7 bases map to TRBD1. The V gene's germline CDR1 is MNHNS and CDR2 SASEGT. The CDR3 extends over 15 amino acids. Germline trimming cut 6 bases from V and 5 bases from J; bases unmatched to any gene: 12. The CDR3 loop reads CASRETGSLFTEAFF. The DNA for the CDR3 is TGTGCCAGCAGAGAGACAGGGAGTCTTTTTACTGAAGCTTTCTTT.

The J gene is TRBJ1-2, the V gene TRBV29-1; D is unclear. The CDR3 has 10 residues. V shed 5 bases and J shed 4 bases, with 5 bases lying between them. Germline CDR1 SQVTM, CDR2 ANQGSEA. The CDR3 bases are TGCAGCGTTAGAAGCTATGGCTACACCTTC. Translation: CSVRSYGYTF.

The chain is built from TRBV19 and TRBJ2-1; 9 bases match TRBD1. V dropped 5 bases and J dropped 9; count of bases not matched to a gene: 5. Germline CDR1 reads LNHDA; CDR2 reads SQIVND (reference sequence). This CDR3 is 13 amino acids long. The CDR3 reads CASSRRDRAEQFF. CDR3 in DNA: TGTGCCAGTAGTCGCCGGGACAGGGCTGAGCAGTTCTTC.

This clonotype appeared a few times. This chain connects TRBV10-3 to TRBJ2-2; D ambiguous. The V end was cut by 8 bases, the J end by 7 bases, with 8 bases between. CDR1 is ENHRY, CDR2 SYGVKD, per germline. CDR3 length: 11 amino acids. The chain's CDR3 is CAIGPLGELFF. CDR3 nucleotides: TGTGCCATCGGCCCTCTCGGGGAGCTGTTTTTT.